What follows are 5 T cell receptor beta chains derived from one specimen sequenced in a study of T cells in Graves' hyperthyroidism and ophthalmopathy. The source material, RNA transcripts, was used to amplify TCR beta CDR3 regions. The TCR CDR3 was amplified in a first-round RT-PCR using the HTBI primer set. TCRdb called the multiplex PCR reads again in MiXCR, with one record for every CDR3 protein. The sample comprises roughly 300,000 distinct CDR3 sequences, roughly 20% of which are singletons, and approximately 49% rests with the top ten. Sequences were obtained from blood. The source is a woman aged 45-59 years with Graves' hyperthyroidism.

This clonotype has only a few counts. The chain recombines TRBV5-4 with TRBJ2-3, with D possibly being TRBD2 (7 bases). Germline CDR1 reads SGHNT; CDR2 reads YYREEE (reference sequence). The ends were cut back, 0 bases at V and 1 base at J, with 12 bases in the middle. The CDR3 length is 16 residues. Written as DNA, the CDR3 is TGTGCCAGCAGCTTGGCGGGGGGCCAGCGCACAGATACGCAGTATTTT. Encoded protein: CASSLAGGQRTDTQYF.

The genes are TRBV5-6 and TRBJ2-1, with D uncertain. This CDR3 is 14 amino acids long. Germline V gene sequence: CDR1 SGHDT, CDR2 YYEEEE. V lost 0 bases, J lost 3 bases, and 7 bases lay in between. The CDR3 protein is CASSLVNYYNEQFF. The CDR3 DNA reads TGTGCCAGCAGCTTGGTTAATTACTACAATGAGCAGTTCTTC.

This clonotype has a handful of counts. The CDR3 DNA reads TGCGCCAGCAGCTTGGCGTTTGGCCAGAACACCGGGGAGCTGTTTTTT. It encodes CASSLAFGQNTGELFF. This chain uses TRBV5-1 with TRBJ2-2; D unclear. V lost 0 bases and J lost 1, with 10 bases in between. CDR1 is SGHRS and CDR2 is YFSETQ in the germline V gene. The CDR3 totals 16 residues.

This sequence joins TRBV7-2 and TRBJ1-2, with D unclear. This CDR3 has 14 residues. V lost 4 bases and J lost 3, with 12 bases in between. CDR1 SGHTA and CDR2 FQGNSA come from the germline V gene. CDR3 DNA: TGTGCCAGCAGCTCGCGGGCCACCTACTATGGCTACACCTTC. Its translation: CASSSRATYYGYTF.

The table lists this clonotype with many counts. V is TRBV27 and J is TRBJ2-1; 7 nucleotides line up with TRBD2. The CDR3 extends over 18 amino acids. V gave up 0 bases and J gave up 0 bases; unmatched junction bases: 8. Germline CDR1 reads MNHEY; CDR2 reads SMNVEV (reference sequence). The CDR3 region is CASSLSSGGRLSYNEQFF. CDR3 DNA: TGTGCCAGCAGTTTATCGTCGGGGGGACGCCTCTCCTACAATGAGCAGTTCTTC.